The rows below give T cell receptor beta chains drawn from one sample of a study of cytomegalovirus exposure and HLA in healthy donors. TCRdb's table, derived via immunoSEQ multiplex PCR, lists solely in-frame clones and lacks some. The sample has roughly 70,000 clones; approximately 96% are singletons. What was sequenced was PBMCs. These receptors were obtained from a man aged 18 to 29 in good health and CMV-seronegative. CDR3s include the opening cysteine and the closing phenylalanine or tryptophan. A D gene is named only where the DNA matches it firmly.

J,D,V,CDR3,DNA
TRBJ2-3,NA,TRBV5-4,CASSWLPRRRADTQYF,TGTGCCAGCAGCTGGTTGCCACGGAGGCGCGCAGATACGCAGTATTTT
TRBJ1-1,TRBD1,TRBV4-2,CASSARQGRTEAFF,TGTGCCAGCAGCGCCCGACAGGGGAGGACTGAAGCTTTCTTT
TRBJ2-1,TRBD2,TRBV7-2,CASSLWGGSYNEQFF,TGTGCCAGCAGCTTATGGGGGGGCTCCTACAATGAGCAGTTCTTC
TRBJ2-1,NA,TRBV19,CASSSDRIVDNEQFF,TGTGCCAGTAGTAGCGACAGGATAGTTGACAATGAGCAGTTCTTC
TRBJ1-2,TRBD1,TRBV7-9,CASSDTPDRGSGYTF,TGTGCCAGCAGCGACACCCCGGACAGGGGTTCGGGCTACACCTTC
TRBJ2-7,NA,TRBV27,CASSPQGSHYEQYF,TGTGCCAGCAGTCCCCAGGGATCGCACTACGAGCAGTACTTC
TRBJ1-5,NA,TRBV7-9,CASSVGSGGDQPQHF,TGTGCCAGCAGCGTAGGGAGCGGTGGCGATCAGCCCCAGCATTTT
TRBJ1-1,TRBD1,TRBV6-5,CASSYRTGAQNTEAFF,TGTGCCAGCAGTTACAGGACAGGGGCCCAGAACACTGAAGCTTTCTTT
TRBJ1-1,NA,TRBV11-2,CASSPRDTEAFF,TGTGCCAGCAGCCCCCGGGACACTGAAGCTTTCTTT
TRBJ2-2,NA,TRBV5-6,CASSLGGGLTGELFF,TGTGCCAGCAGCTTGGGGGGAGGTCTCACCGGGGAGCTGTTTTTT
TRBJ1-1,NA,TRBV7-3,CASSLSANTEAFF,TGTGCCAGCAGCCTATCCGCGAACACTGAAGCTTTCTTT
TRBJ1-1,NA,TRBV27,CASRPGDVNTEAFF,TGTGCCAGCAGGCCAGGGGACGTGAACACTGAAGCTTTCTTT
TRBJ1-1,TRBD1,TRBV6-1,CASSSPGQATEAFF,TGTGCCAGCAGTTCTCCGGGACAGGCTACTGAAGCTTTCTTT
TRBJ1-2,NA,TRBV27,CASSGLMKNEGYTF,TGTGCCAGCAGCGGACTTATGAAAAATGAGGGCTACACCTTC
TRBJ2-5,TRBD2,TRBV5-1,CASSSTSVETQYF,TGCGCCAGCAGCTCTACTAGCGTAGAGACCCAGTACTTC
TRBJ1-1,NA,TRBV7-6,CASSSDLDTEAFF,TGTGCCAGCAGCTCAGACCTAGACACTGAAGCTTTCTTT
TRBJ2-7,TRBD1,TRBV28,CASSSPGQGGEQYF,TGTGCCAGCAGTAGCCCGGGACAGGGGGGCGAGCAGTACTTC
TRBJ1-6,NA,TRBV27,CASSFDRSGGSPLHF,TGTGCCAGCAGTTTTGACAGGAGTGGGGGTTCACCCCTCCACTTT